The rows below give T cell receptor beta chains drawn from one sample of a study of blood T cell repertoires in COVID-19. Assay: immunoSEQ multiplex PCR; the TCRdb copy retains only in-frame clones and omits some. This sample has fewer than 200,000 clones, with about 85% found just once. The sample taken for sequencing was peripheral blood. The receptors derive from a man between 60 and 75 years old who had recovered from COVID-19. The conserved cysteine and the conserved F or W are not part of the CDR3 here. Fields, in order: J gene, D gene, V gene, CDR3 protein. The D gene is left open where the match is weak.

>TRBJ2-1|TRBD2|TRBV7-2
ASSPSGVRNEQF
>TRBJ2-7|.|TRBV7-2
ASSLGYGGGLSGYEQY
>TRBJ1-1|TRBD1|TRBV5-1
ASSFDRANTEAF
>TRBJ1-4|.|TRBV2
ASDGGIGEKLF
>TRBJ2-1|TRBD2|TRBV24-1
ATSDSGGDNEQF
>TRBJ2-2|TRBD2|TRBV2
ASSWLAGGASTGELF
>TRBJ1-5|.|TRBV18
ASSPSGGGVDYQPQH
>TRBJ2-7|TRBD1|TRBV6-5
ASSPGTGVFYEQY
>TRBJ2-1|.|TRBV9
ASRREESEQF
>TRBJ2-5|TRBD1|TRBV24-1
ATRQGAQETQY
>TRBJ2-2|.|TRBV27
ASSFGGANTGELF
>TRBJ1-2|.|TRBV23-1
ASSQSRQKHNYGYT
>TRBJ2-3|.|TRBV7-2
ASSFPSGSGLSSTDTQY
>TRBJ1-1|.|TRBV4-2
ASSQDPLDRTYTEAF
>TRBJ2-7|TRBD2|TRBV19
ASSRTSSGAYEQY
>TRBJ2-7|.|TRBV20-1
SARPLYEQY
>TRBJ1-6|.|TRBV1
TSSQRRDSSIRPERRSYNSPLH
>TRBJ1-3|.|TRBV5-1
ASSSGGGGTGNTIY
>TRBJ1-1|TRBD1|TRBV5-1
ASTLNQGAPGTEAF
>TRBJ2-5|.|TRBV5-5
ASSLSVIQRQETQY
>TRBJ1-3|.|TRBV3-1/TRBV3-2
ASSSRSTANPGNTIY
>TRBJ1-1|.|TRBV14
ASSPQVYTEAF